This T cell receptor (beta chain) was obtained from a study of blood T cell repertoires in COVID-19. The overall study: Both acute and convalescent COVID-19 samples were obtained from the United States, Italy and Spain.

This CDR3 comprises 15 residues. Trimming took off 1 base at V and 0 bases at J, with 9 bases between the two ends. Germline assignment: CDR1 LGHDT and CDR2 YNNKEL (reference sequence). The authors' processing: Amplification from reference gene primers served as the basis for estimated nucleated cell counts. Using immunoSEQ multiplex PCR, the repertoire was profiled, and TCRdb retains in-frame clones only, with some absent. The D gene and trimming were derived from the DNA, and the V and J assignments and clone size from that table. This sample yields 240,000 or so clones, of which 70% to 75% are seen a single time; 3.3% belongs to the top ten.

Sequenced sample: peripheral blood. V and J are TRBV3-1 (or the pseudogene TRBV3-2) and TRBJ1-2, with a tentative D call TRBD1 (6 bases). This receptor was identified in a woman aged 80 or over with acute or convalescent COVID-19. The CDR3 sequence: CASSQGRGANYGYTF. In nucleotides, the CDR3 is TGTGCCAGCAGCCAAGGCAGGGGTGCTAACTATGGCTACACCTTC.